Listed below are T cell receptor beta chains from one sample, sequenced in a study of T-cell reconstitution after alpha-beta-depleted transplantation in children. TCRdb ran MiXCR on the PCR reads and lists one entry per CDR3 protein. The sample carries roughly 220,000 distinct CDR3 sequences, about 11% recorded once. The sample here was PBMCs from the stem cell graft donor, taken from the stem cell graft. The source is a human donor who donated a stem cell graft to a child with acute lymphoblastic leukemia. Both conserved end residues are part of each CDR3. A D gene is named only where the DNA matches it firmly. Size is omitted from some rows. Given values are once, few, many or a class for expanded clones.

abundance	d_gene	v_gene	j_gene	CDR3aa	CDR3nt
many	.	TRBV5-1	TRBJ1-6	CASSPGTSEKLSPLHF	TGCGCCAGCAGCCCAGGGACGTCAGAGAAGCTTTCACCCCTCCACTTT
many	.	TRBV10-3	TRBJ1-4	CAISEHKGLTTNEKLFF	TGTGCCATCAGTGAGCATAAAGGGCTAACAACTAATGAAAAACTGTTTTTT
.	TRBD2	TRBV20-1	TRBJ2-3	CSATRTSGDTQYF	TGCAGTGCTACCCGGACTAGCGGAGATACGCAGTATTTT
.	TRBD1	TRBV6-2/TRBV6-3	TRBJ1-2	CASSSPGQGKDGYTF	TGTGCCAGCAGTTCTCCGGGACAGGGGAAGGATGGCTACACCTTC
.	.	TRBV28	TRBJ2-7	CASSGGRHPYEQYF	TGTGCCAGCAGCGGGGGTAGACACCCCTACGAGCAGTACTTC
many	.	TRBV29-1	TRBJ2-7	CSPTSGVLGAGEQYF	TGCAGCCCGACTAGTGGAGTACTCGGGGCAGGCGAGCAGTACTTC
many	.	TRBV20-1	TRBJ1-5	CSATGRAGQPQHF	TGCAGTGCTACCGGCAGGGCCGGTCAGCCCCAGCATTTT
many	.	TRBV28	TRBJ1-1	CASSPTRDMRTEAFF	TGTGCCAGCAGCCCGACCCGGGACATGAGGACTGAAGCTTTCTTT
many	.	TRBV9	TRBJ2-5	CASSVLPFGRETQYF	TGTGCCAGCAGCGTACTGCCCTTCGGGCGGGAGACCCAGTACTTC
many	TRBD1	TRBV29-1	TRBJ2-7	CSVEGQVSYEQYF	TGCAGCGTCGAGGGACAGGTCTCCTACGAGCAGTACTTC
many	.	TRBV10-3	TRBJ2-3	CAIKRTDTQYF	TGTGCCATCAAACGCACAGATACGCAGTATTTT
few	.	TRBV5-1	TRBJ1-5	CASSLGPSYRGNQPQHF	TGCGCCAGCAGCTTGGGACCCTCTTACAGGGGCAATCAGCCCCAGCATTTT
many	.	TRBV2	TRBJ2-7	CASSEDGVGEQYF	TGTGCCAGCAGTGAGGACGGTGTTGGCGAGCAGTACTTC
many	TRBD1	TRBV5-1	TRBJ2-1	CASSSPGTGLVNEQFF	TGCGCCAGCAGCAGCCCCGGGACAGGCCTTGTCAATGAGCAGTTCTTC
many	TRBD1	TRBV5-5	TRBJ2-7	CASSPPGQGFEQYF	TGTGCCAGCAGCCCGCCGGGACAGGGGTTCGAGCAGTACTTC
.	.	TRBV7-9	TRBJ1-1	CASSLMTSTEAFF	TGTGCCAGCAGCTTAATGACATCCACTGAAGCTTTCTTT
.	.	TRBV20-1	TRBJ2-7	CSADTGRLTYEQYF	TGCAGTGCTGATACAGGGCGGTTGACCTACGAGCAGTACTTC
few	TRBD1	TRBV12-3/TRBV12-4	TRBJ2-1	CASRRDRVRNEQFF	TGTGCCAGCAGACGGGACAGGGTTAGGAATGAGCAGTTCTTC
many	TRBD1	TRBV29-1	TRBJ2-5	CSVWTGRDQETQYF	TGCAGCGTTTGGACAGGGAGAGATCAAGAGACCCAGTACTTC
many	.	TRBV14	TRBJ1-1	CASSPSPGGAPEAFF	TGTGCCAGCAGCCCATCGCCCGGGGGCGCCCCTGAAGCTTTCTTT
few	TRBD2	TRBV10-3	TRBJ2-1	CAISQREESYNEQFF	TGTGCCATCAGTCAGCGGGAGGAATCCTACAATGAGCAGTTCTTC
many	.	TRBV7-2	TRBJ2-3	CASSLGTMHSTDTQYF	TGTGCCAGCAGCTTAGGGACAATGCATAGCACAGATACGCAGTATTTT
many	TRBD1	TRBV7-2	TRBJ1-2	CASSRSQGNYGYTF	TGTGCCAGCAGCCGATCACAGGGGAACTATGGCTACACCTTC
many	.	TRBV5-1	TRBJ2-7	CASGTTASYEQYF	TGCGCCAGCGGAACCACAGCATCCTACGAGCAGTACTTC
many	.	TRBV29-1	TRBJ2-1	CSVEDRKGPQFF	TGCAGCGTTGAAGATCGGAAGGGACCGCAGTTCTTC
many	.	TRBV7-2	TRBJ2-3	CASSLASSTDTQYF	TGTGCCAGCAGCTTAGCGAGCAGCACAGATACGCAGTATTTT
many	.	TRBV12-3/TRBV12-4	TRBJ2-1	CASSGRRSHPSNEQFF	TGTGCCAGCAGTGGCCGACGCTCCCACCCTAGCAATGAGCAGTTCTTC
many	.	TRBV6-2/TRBV6-3	TRBJ1-1	CASSYLPAMNTEAFF	TGTGCCAGCAGTTACCTACCAGCCATGAACACTGAAGCTTTCTTT
many	TRBD2	TRBV14	TRBJ2-1	CASSQDPAGGPNNEQFF	TGTGCCAGCAGCCAAGATCCAGCGGGAGGACCAAACAATGAGCAGTTCTTC
many	TRBD2	TRBV12-3/TRBV12-4	TRBJ2-2	CASSLGTSSTGELFF	TGTGCCAGCAGTTTGGGGACTAGCAGCACCGGGGAGCTGTTTTTT
many	.	TRBV5-5	TRBJ2-5	CASSLDVETQYF	TGTGCCAGCAGCTTGGACGTAGAGACCCAGTACTTC
few	.	TRBV6-1	TRBJ2-7	CASRKTSTDYDEQYF	TGTGCCAGCAGGAAAACGTCGACGGATTACGACGAGCAGTACTTC
.	TRBD1	TRBV20-1	TRBJ2-5	CSARDQRTGSETQYF	TGCAGTGCTAGAGATCAACGGACAGGGAGCGAGACCCAGTACTTC
few	.	TRBV4-2	TRBJ2-3	CASSQEALGTDTQYF	TGTGCCAGCAGCCAAGAAGCGCTCGGCACAGATACGCAGTATTTT
many	TRBD1	TRBV5-1	TRBJ1-2	CASSLEQGAGANYGYTF	TGCGCCAGCAGCTTGGAACAGGGGGCTGGAGCTAACTATGGCTACACCTTC
few	TRBD1	TRBV6-1	TRBJ2-1	CASSQQGGLDNEQFF	TGTGCCAGCAGCCAACAGGGGGGCTTGGACAATGAGCAGTTCTTC
many	TRBD1	TRBV12-3/TRBV12-4	TRBJ2-1	CASSPGTGLHYNEQFF	TGTGCCAGCAGTCCGGGGACAGGACTTCACTACAATGAGCAGTTCTTC
many	.	TRBV21-1	TRBJ2-4	CASARGDGFEYF	TGTGCCAGCGCGCGGGGCGATGGGTTTGAGTACTTC
few	.	TRBV18	TRBJ1-6	CASSQREVAYNSPLHF	TGTGCCAGCTCCCAGCGGGAGGTGGCCTATAATTCACCCCTCCACTTT
many	.	TRBV5-8	TRBJ2-3	CASTPDSSSTDTQYF	TGTGCCAGCACCCCGGACAGCTCGAGCACAGATACGCAGTATTTT